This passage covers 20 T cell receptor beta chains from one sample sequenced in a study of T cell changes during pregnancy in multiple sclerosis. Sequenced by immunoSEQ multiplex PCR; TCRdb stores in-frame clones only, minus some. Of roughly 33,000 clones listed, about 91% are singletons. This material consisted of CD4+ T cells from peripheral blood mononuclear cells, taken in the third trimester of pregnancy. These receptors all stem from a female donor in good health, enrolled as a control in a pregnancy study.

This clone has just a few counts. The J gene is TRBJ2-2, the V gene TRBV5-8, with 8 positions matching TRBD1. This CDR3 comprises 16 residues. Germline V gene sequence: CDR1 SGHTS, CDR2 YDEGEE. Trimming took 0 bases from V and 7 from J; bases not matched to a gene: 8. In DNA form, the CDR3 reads TGTGCCAGCAGCTTGGCCCGAACAGGGGGAATCGGGGAGCTGTTTTTT. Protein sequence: CASSLARTGGIGELFF.

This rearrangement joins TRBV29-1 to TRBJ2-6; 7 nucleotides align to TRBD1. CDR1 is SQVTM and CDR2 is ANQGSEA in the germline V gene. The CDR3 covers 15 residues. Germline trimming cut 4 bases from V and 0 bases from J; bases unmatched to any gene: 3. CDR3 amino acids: CSVGTGSSGANVLTF. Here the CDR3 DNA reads TGCAGCGTTGGGACAGGAAGCTCTGGGGCCAACGTCCTGACTTTC. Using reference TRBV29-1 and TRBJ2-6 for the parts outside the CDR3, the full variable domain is SAVISQKPSRDICQRGTSLTIQCQVDSQVTMMFWYRQQPGQSLTLIATANQGSEATYESGFVIDKFPISRPNLTFSTLTVSNMSPEDSSIYLCSVGTGSSGANVLTFGAGSRLTVL.

The CDR3 DNA reads TGTGCCAACACCGACGGGACAGGGGGTGTTCAGCCCCAGCATTTT. Translated, it gives CANTDGTGGVQPQHF. The chain combines TRBV6-1 with TRBJ1-5, with 11 bases that match TRBD1. This CDR3 has 15 amino acids. The J segment lost 6 bases and the V segment lost 10 bases, leaving 11 bases of the junction unmatched. Germline CDR1 is MNHNS and CDR2 is SASEGT.

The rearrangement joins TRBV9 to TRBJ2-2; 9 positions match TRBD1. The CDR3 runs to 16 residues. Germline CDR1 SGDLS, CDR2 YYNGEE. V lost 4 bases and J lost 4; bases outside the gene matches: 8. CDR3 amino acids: CASSPDRGQVTGELFF. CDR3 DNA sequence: TGTGCCAGCAGCCCGGACAGGGGTCAGGTCACCGGGGAGCTGTTTTTT.

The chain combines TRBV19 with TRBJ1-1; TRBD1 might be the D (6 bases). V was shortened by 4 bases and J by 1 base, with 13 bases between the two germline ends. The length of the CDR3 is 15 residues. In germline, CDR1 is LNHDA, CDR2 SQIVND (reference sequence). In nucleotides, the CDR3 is TGTGCCAGTAGTAACCAGGGGTTGGGGAACACTGAAGCTTTCTTT. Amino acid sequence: CASSNQGLGNTEAFF.

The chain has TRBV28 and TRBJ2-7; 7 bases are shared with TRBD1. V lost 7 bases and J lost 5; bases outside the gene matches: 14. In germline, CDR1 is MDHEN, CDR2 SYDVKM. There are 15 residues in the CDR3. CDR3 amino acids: CASTSPGQGDHEQYF. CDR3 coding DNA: TGTGCCAGCACCTCCCCTGGGCAGGGGGACCACGAGCAGTACTTC.

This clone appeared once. CDR3 sequence reads: CASSSIQAQVIGFEKLFF. Written as DNA, the CDR3 is TGTGCCAGCAGCTCGATTCAAGCCCAGGTGATCGGCTTTGAAAAACTGTTTTTT. V usage is TRBV7-8 and J usage is TRBJ1-4; no firm D call. Germline V gene lookup returns CDR1 SGHVS and CDR2 FQNEAQ. Deletions cut 4 bases from V and 7 bases from J, with 25 bases between. The CDR3 is 18 amino acids. Together with reference TRBV7-8 and TRBJ1-4, the CDR3 gives the full variable domain: GAGVSQSPRYKVAKRGQDVALRCDPISGHVSLFWYQQALGQGPEFLTYFQNEAQLDKSGLPSDRFFAERPEGSVSTLKIQRTQQEDSAVYLCASSSIQAQVIGFEKLFFGSGTQLSVL.

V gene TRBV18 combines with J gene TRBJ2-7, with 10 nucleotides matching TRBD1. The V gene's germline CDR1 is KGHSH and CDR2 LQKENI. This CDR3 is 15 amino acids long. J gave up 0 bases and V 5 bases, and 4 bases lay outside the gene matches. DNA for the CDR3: TGTGCCAGCTCAGCCGGACAGGGGGGCTCCTACGAGCAGTACTTC. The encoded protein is CASSAGQGGSYEQYF. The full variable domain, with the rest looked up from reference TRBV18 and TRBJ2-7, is NAGVMQNPRHLVRRRGQEARLRCSPMKGHSHVYWYRQLPEEGLKFMVYLQKENIIDESGMPKERFSAEFPKEGPSILRIQQVVRGDSAAYFCASSAGQGGSYEQYFGPGTRLTVT.

DNA of the CDR3: TGCGCCAGCAGCTTGGATGACTACTCCTACAATGAGCAGTTCTTC. Residues: CASSLDDYSYNEQFF. The V call is TRBV5-1, the J call TRBJ2-1; a possible D gene is TRBD2 (5 bases). V lost 0 bases and J lost 0, with 7 bases in between. Germline CDR1 SGHRS, CDR2 YFSETQ. The CDR3 totals 15 residues.

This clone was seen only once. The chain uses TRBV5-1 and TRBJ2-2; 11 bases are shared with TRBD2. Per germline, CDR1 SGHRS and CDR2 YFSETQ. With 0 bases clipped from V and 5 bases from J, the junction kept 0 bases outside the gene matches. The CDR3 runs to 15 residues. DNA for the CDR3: TGCGCCAGCAGCTTGGGGACTAGCGGGACCGGGGAGCTGTTTTTT. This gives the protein CASSLGTSGTGELFF.

CDR3 nucleotides: TGTGCCAGCAGCCGTCTCTGGACAGGGTCGCAAGAGACCCAGTACTTC. It encodes CASSRLWTGSQETQYF. J is TRBJ2-5 and V is TRBV7-9, with 8 bases that match TRBD1. V was clipped by 5 bases and J by 2 bases; unmatched bases: 10. This CDR3 has 16 amino acids. Germline CDR1 is SEHNR and CDR2 is FQNEAQ (reference sequence).

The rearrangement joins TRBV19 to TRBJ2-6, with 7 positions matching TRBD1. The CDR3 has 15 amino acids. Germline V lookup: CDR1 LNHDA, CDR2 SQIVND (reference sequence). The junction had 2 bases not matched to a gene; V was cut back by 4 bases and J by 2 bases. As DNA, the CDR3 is TGTGCCAGTAGTAAGCAGGGGGCTGGGGCCAACGTCCTGACTTTC. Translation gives CASSKQGAGANVLTF.

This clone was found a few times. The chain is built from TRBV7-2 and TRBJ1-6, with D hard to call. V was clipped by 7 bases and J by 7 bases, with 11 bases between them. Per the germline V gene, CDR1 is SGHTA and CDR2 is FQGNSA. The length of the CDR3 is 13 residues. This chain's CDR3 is CASTLSLNSPLHF. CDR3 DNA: TGTGCCAGCACCCTCTCGTTAAATTCACCCCTCCACTTT.

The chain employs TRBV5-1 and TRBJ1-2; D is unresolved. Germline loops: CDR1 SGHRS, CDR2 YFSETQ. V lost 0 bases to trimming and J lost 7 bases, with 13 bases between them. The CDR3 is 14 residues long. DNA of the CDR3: TGCGCCAGCAGCTTGGAGGCAGCATCGGGTGGCTACACCTTC. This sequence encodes CASSLEAASGGYTF.

The CDR3 reads CASSIARRSPYEQYF. As DNA, the CDR3 is TGTGCCAGTAGTATAGCGAGGCGAAGCCCCTACGAGCAGTACTTC. The rearrangement joins TRBV19 to TRBJ2-7; D call uncertain. CDR1 and CDR2 (germline): LNHDA, SQIVND (reference sequence). Trimming shortened V by 1 base and J by 2 bases, and 12 bases separated the two germline ends. This CDR3 has 15 residues.

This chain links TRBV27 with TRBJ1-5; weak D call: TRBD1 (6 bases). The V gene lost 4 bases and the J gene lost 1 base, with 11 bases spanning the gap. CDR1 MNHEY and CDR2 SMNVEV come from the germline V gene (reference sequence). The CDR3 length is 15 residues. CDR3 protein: CASSSKGDSNQPQHF. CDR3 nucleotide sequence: TGTGCCAGCAGTTCGAAGGGGGACAGCAATCAGCCCCAGCATTTT.

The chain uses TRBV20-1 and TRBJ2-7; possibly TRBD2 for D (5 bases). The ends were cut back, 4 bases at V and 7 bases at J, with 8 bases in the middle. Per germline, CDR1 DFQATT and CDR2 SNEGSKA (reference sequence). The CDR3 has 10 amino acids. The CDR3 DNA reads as TGCAGTGCTAATCGGAGGGAGCAGTACTTC. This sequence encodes CSANRREQYF.

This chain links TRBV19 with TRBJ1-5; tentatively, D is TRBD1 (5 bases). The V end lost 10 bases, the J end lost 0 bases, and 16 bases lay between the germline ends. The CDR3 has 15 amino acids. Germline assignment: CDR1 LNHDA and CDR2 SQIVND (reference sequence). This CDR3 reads CATQDPGHSNQPQHF. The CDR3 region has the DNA TGTGCCACTCAAGACCCAGGGCATAGCAATCAGCCCCAGCATTTT.

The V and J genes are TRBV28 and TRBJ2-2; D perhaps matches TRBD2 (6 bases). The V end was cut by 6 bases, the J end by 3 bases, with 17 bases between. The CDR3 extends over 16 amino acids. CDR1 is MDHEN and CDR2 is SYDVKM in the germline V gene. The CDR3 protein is CASRVGTLPHTGELFF. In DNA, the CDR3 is TGTGCCAGCAGGGTCGGGACTTTACCTCACACCGGGGAGCTGTTTTTT.

CDR3 bases: TGTGCCAGCATCCTTACCCCGGGGGGCACTGAAGCTTTCTTT. Encoded protein: CASILTPGGTEAFF. The chain uses TRBV7-9 and TRBJ1-1, with D maybe TRBD1 (5 bases). The CDR3 has 14 residues. Trimming stripped 7 bases from V and 4 bases from J, with 16 bases between. Per the germline V gene, CDR1 is SEHNR and CDR2 is FQNEAQ (reference sequence).